This passage covers 14 T cell receptor beta chains from one sample sequenced in a study of cytomegalovirus exposure and HLA in healthy donors. This table comes from immunoSEQ multiplex PCR, and its TCRdb copy is limited to in-frame clones, with some not included. The data contain some 120,000 clones, approximately 91% of them singletons. Sequencing input: PBMCs. The receptors stem from a woman between 18 and 29 years old in good health and CMV-seronegative.

This clone was observed once. The chain couples TRBV5-1 to TRBJ2-7; the match to TRBD1 covers 8 bases. Germline V lookup: CDR1 SGHRS, CDR2 YFSETQ. V lost 0 bases, J lost 2 bases, and 1 base stayed unmatched. The CDR3 is 14 residues long. The CDR3 DNA reads as TGCGCCAGCAGCTTGGGACAGGGGCCCTACGAGCAGTACTTC. This sequence encodes CASSLGQGPYEQYF. Drawing the rest from reference TRBV5-1 and TRBJ2-7, the complete variable domain is KAGVTQTPRYLIKTRGQQVTLSCSPISGHRSVSWYQQTPGQGLQFLFEYFSETQRNKGNFPGRFSGRQFSNSRSEMNVSTLELGDSALYLCASSLGQGPYEQYFGPGTRLTVT.

This sequence joins TRBV18 and TRBJ1-5; D gene unclear. The germline V gene has CDR1 KGHSH and CDR2 LQKENI. The CDR3 runs to 14 residues. Trimming pared 5 bases from V and 3 bases from J, leaving 11 bases between. For the CDR3, the DNA is TGTGCCAGCTCATCCGGACTTAACAATCAGCCCCAGCATTTT. It codes for CASSSGLNNQPQHF.

V and J are TRBV6-5 and TRBJ1-1; possibly TRBD1 for D (5 bases). Germline loops: CDR1 MNHEY, CDR2 SVGAGI. This CDR3 is built from 14 residues. Trimming shortened V by 2 bases and J by 7 bases, and 14 bases separated the two germline ends. DNA for the CDR3: TGTGCCAGCAGTTACCAGGGCGATGGGCGTGAAGCTTTCTTT. Protein sequence: CASSYQGDGREAFF.

This rearrangement joins TRBV2 to TRBJ2-1; 8 nucleotides align to TRBD2. The trim removed 2 bases at V and 10 bases at J, leaving 10 bases unmatched. The CDR3 runs to 15 residues. From germline, CDR1 is SNHLY and CDR2 FYNNEI. CDR3 DNA: TGTGCCAGCAGTGAACCGGGACTAGAGGTAGCCGAGCAGTTCTTC. Amino acid sequence: CASSEPGLEVAEQFF.

This rearrangement joins TRBV19 to TRBJ2-7; TRBD2 might be the D (5 bases). Germline V gene data show CDR1 as LNHDA and CDR2 as SQIVND (reference sequence). CDR3 length: 13 residues. V was trimmed by 7 bases and J by 1 base, leaving 11 bases between them. The CDR3, as DNA: TGTGCCAGTAACGCGGGCCTATCCTACGAGCAGTACTTC. Amino acid sequence: CASNAGLSYEQYF.

The chain employs TRBV19 and TRBJ2-5; 9 bases agree with TRBD2. V shed 5 bases, J shed 5 bases, and the junction held 9 bases outside the gene matches. Germline V gene sequence: CDR1 LNHDA, CDR2 SQIVND (reference sequence). The CDR3 covers 15 residues. The CDR3: CASSRLIAGVETQYF. Here the CDR3 DNA reads TGTGCCAGTAGTCGTCTAATAGCGGGAGTGGAGACCCAGTACTTC. Drawing the rest from reference TRBV19 and TRBJ2-5, the complete variable domain is DGGITQSPKYLFRKEGQNVTLSCEQNLNHDAMYWYRQDPGQGLRLIYYSQIVNDFQKGDIAEGYSVSREKKESFPLTVTSAQKNPTAFYLCASSRLIAGVETQYFGPGTRLLVL.

The V and J genes are TRBV19 and TRBJ1-2; TRBD1 matches 10 bases. CDR3 length: 17 residues. The germline V gene encodes CDR1 LNHDA and CDR2 SQIVND (reference sequence). V lost 5 bases to trimming and J lost 5 bases; unmatched junction nucleotides: 14. The CDR3 coding sequence is TGTGCCAGTAGTGCTCGTGCCGCGGGACAGGGGAGGTATGGCTACACCTTC. Protein product: CASSARAAGQGRYGYTF.

This clone was recorded once. The chain has TRBV10-3 and TRBJ1-2; TRBD1 matches 11 bases. CDR1 ENHRY and CDR2 SYGVKD come from the germline V gene. V shed 7 bases, J shed 0 bases, and the junction held 4 bases outside the gene matches. CDR3 length: 15 residues. CDR3 bases: TGTGCCATCACCGCGGGACAGGGGGCTAACTATGGCTACACCTTC. As protein: CAITAGQGANYGYTF.

This sequence joins TRBV5-6 and TRBJ2-5; 12 bases match TRBD1. This CDR3 spans 15 amino acids. Losses at the gene ends were 2 bases for V and 5 bases for J; bases not matched to a gene: 4. Germline CDR1 reads SGHDT; CDR2 reads YYEEEE. CDR3 in amino acids: CASSFGTGGSETQYF. DNA for the CDR3: TGTGCCAGCAGCTTCGGGACAGGGGGCTCGGAGACCCAGTACTTC.

V is TRBV2 and J is TRBJ1-5; TRBD1 agrees at 7 bases. V gave up 7 bases and J gave up 6 bases; unmatched junction bases: 9. CDR1 is SNHLY and CDR2 is FYNNEI in the germline V gene. The CDR3 has 14 residues. The DNA of the CDR3 is TGTGCCAGCACCGGACAGGAAGTGGCTCAGCCCCAGCATTTT. Its translation: CASTGQEVAQPQHF. The entire variable domain, with the rest obtained from reference TRBV2 and TRBJ1-5, is as follows: EPEVTQTPSHQVTQMGQEVILRCVPISNHLYFYWYRQILGQKVEFLVSFYNNEISEKSEIFDDQFSVERPDGSNFTLKIRSTKLEDSAMYFCASTGQEVAQPQHFGDGTRLSIL.

Here the CDR3 reads CAISEFATGRYEQYF. The CDR3 DNA follows: TGTGCCATCAGTGAGTTTGCGACAGGACGCTACGAGCAGTACTTC. This chain links TRBV10-3 with TRBJ2-7; perhaps TRBD1 as D (6 bases). The CDR3 covers 15 residues. Germline V CDR1 and CDR2: ENHRY, SYGVKD. Trimming stripped 1 base from V and 3 bases from J, with 13 bases between.

The rearrangement links TRBV5-4 to TRBJ2-7; TRBD1 aligns across 7 bases. V shed 10 bases, J shed 3 bases, and the junction held 13 bases outside the gene matches. Germline V gene data show CDR1 as SGHNT and CDR2 as YYREEE (reference sequence). This CDR3 has 14 amino acids. Here the CDR3 reads CAGSLGAGGYEQYF. The CDR3 nucleotides read TGTGCCGGAAGCCTTGGGGCAGGGGGCTACGAGCAGTACTTC. The variable domain in full, with the rest retrieved from reference TRBV5-4 and TRBJ2-7, is ETGVTQSPTHLIKTRGQQVTLRCSSQSGHNTVSWYQQALGQGPQFIFQYYREEENGRGNFPPRFSGLQFPNYSSELNVNALELDDSALYLCAGSLGAGGYEQYFGPGTRLTVT.

The chain combines TRBV5-1 with TRBJ2-7; 16 bases agree with TRBD2. Trimming at V came to 4 bases and at J to 5 bases, leaving 3 bases not matched to a gene. This CDR3 region has 15 residues. Looked up from germline, CDR1 is SGHRS and CDR2 is YFSETQ. CDR3 sequence: CASSEGLAGGDEQYF. The CDR3 DNA sequence: TGCGCCAGCAGCGAGGGACTAGCGGGAGGGGACGAGCAGTACTTC.

DNA for the CDR3: TGTGCCAGCAGTAGAGGGAGCACAGATACGCAGTATTTT. It yields the protein CASSRGSTDTQYF. The chain combines TRBV7-6 with TRBJ2-3, with a possible D match to TRBD2 (5 bases). The CDR3 is 13 amino acids. The V and J ends lost 6 bases and 0 bases respectively, with 7 bases between them. CDR1 and CDR2 from the germline V gene are SGHVS and FNYEAQ. The full variable domain, rest sourced from reference TRBV7-6 and TRBJ2-3, is GAGVSQSPRYKVTKRGQDVALRCDPISGHVSLYWYRQALGQGPEFLTYFNYEAQQDKSGLPNDRFSAERPEGSISTLTIQRTEQRDSAMYRCASSRGSTDTQYFGPGTRLTVL.